This T cell receptor beta chain was sequenced in a study of cytomegalovirus exposure and HLA in healthy donors. The PCR ran on 60 Vbeta and 13 Jbeta primers. Original processing methods: In a later analysis, around 11 million of approximately 81 million unique beta chains occurred in at least two donors. Sequenced by immunoSEQ multiplex PCR; TCRdb stores in-frame clones only, minus some. V and J calls and clone size come straight from that table; D and trimming were deduced from the DNA. The data show approximately 190,000 clones, about 89% seen once. From germline, CDR1 is SNHLY and CDR2 FYNNEI. The CDR3 is 15 residues long. Trimming cost V 1 base and J 7 bases; bases outside gene matches: 7. General study findings and limits: Across donors, most TCRs were seen rarely, yet some public ones were widespread. Later, an analysis showed that TCR beta chains associated with HLA were more clonally expanded than others that were equally common. Cytomegalovirus association was assigned to under 200 TCR beta chains.

Concerning this clone: The antigen is not known.

This rearrangement joins TRBV2 to TRBJ2-1, with 7 positions matching TRBD1. The sample was PBMCs. The TCR originated in a man aged 25 to 45 in good health and CMV-seronegative. The CDR3 loop is CASSEGDSQANEQFF. The DNA for the CDR3 is TGTGCCAGCAGTGAAGGGGACAGCCAGGCTAATGAGCAGTTCTTC.